This entry is about one T cell receptor beta chain. No cognate antigen has been identified for it. Base qualities are not provided; no much larger clone lies one nucleotide away. The data stem from a study of shared clonotypes between healthy human individuals (dated by TCRdb to 2020 to 2022). Regarding the study in general: The cohort included three men and two women between 18 and 49 years of age. To estimate repertoire size and how much clonotypes are shared between individuals, the study performed deep sequencing of blood TCR repertoires from about five healthy adults. For each donor, CD4 naive and CD4 memory were each given three plates, CD8 naive was given two plates, and CD8 memory was given one plate. To increase sequencing depth and limit assay-specific biases, different laboratories used diverse techniques to prepare libraries and sequence TCR repertoires. Each donor's leukapheresis produced roughly between about 0.9 and 9.5 billion PBMCs. General study outcomes and caveats: Rarefaction of sorted-subset datasets indicated incomplete sequencing despite the large sequencing depth. Higher generation probabilities were observed for clonotypes shared by all four sorted-subset donors than for non-shared clonotypes. Naive subsets generally had larger estimated clonotype richness than memory subsets did. Because the study included a small number of donors, the genetic and exposure-history diversity represented was limited. Based on pairwise subsampling, the degree of clonotype sharing among donors was expected to be affected by sequencing depth. When four donors were compared, the shared fraction of clonotypes was about 5.2% for naive CD4, more than 3% for naive CD8, about 2.4% for memory CD4, and roughly 0.4% for memory CD8. Sampling was limited to blood, and TCR repertoires in tissue likely differ from TCR repertoires in blood.

CDR1 SGHTA and CDR2 FQGNSA are derived from the germline V gene. V loses 4 bases of germline sequence and J loses 1 base, and the interval between the two ends is 7 bases. The CDR3 measures 13 amino acids from cysteine to phenylalanine. Just CDR3 DNA is preserved here, 39 bases in frame from base 1. TCR CDR3 regions were amplified from genomic DNA by multiplex PCR using the deep immunoSEQ assay. For each cell subset, the extracted genomic DNA was distributed evenly across all wells of several immunoSEQ 96-well plates, and each plate served as one replicate. For sorted subsets, roughly 200 ng genomic DNA, equal to about 30,000 T cell genomes, was loaded into each replicate PCR. Purified libraries were measured with a Qubit 3.0 fluorometer, size-checked on a Bioanalyzer 2100, and measured again with the KAPA Library Quantification kit. Every immunoSEQ 96-well plate was sequenced on a separate single-read 150-cycle Illumina NextSeq 550 flow cell. Under the source paper's analysis protocol: Because the immunoSEQ output held only junctional sequences and lacked quality scores, the filtering could not match the filtering applied to full-length reads. To assign V/J genes and CDR3, sequences were annotated against IMGT germline references using PyIR, a Python wrapper for IgBLAST v1.9. Reads with weak V/J assignments (E-value above 1e-6), missing CDR3, stop codons, out-of-frame junctions, or ambiguous translated residues were removed. V3J clonotypes were defined as sequences sharing an identical inferred V gene, J gene, and CDR3 amino acid sequence. Percentage overlap between repertoires was computed as shared unique clonotypes divided by the size of the smaller repertoire. RTK rarefaction, the Chao1 estimator, and Recon v2.1 estimates of unobserved clonotypes were used to assess repertoire richness. Generation probabilities were computed with OLGA for all TCRbeta clonotypes obtained by the gDNA method from a few donors. TCRdb took this table from immuneACCESS and kept in-frame rearrangements with V and J called. Such tables lack part of the clones; where checked against another copy, unresolved V genes explain under half of the gap, and the rest is unexplained. The V and J calls and clone size come from that table; D and trimming were worked out from the DNA. The sample table holds 850,000 to 1,100,000 clones, of which approximately 75% were seen once. The ten largest make up over 0.8% of the sample.

Healthy HIV-negative adults with no recently reported acute infections or vaccinations were included as donors. Every donor was a Caucasian adult residing in Nashville, Tennessee, USA. Magnetic negative selection was used to enrich CD4+ T cells, after which naive cells were positively selected on CD45RA and the negative fraction became the memory subset. Blood was obtained by leukapheresis, after which PBMCs were separated by Ficoll-Histopaque density gradient centrifugation and cryopreserved in liquid nitrogen vapor phase. Analytical flow cytometry was used to check the purity and quantity of each magnetically sorted T cell population. Each sorted fraction had its genomic DNA isolated and then quantified by UV absorbance on a Nanodrop 2000c.

The chain is made from TRBV7-2 and TRBJ2-5; TRBD1 is possibly the D segment (5 matching bases). The sequenced material came from memory CD4+ T cells from PBMCs. Reading the label with the study, this specimen's cell subset or site is: CD45RA-negative fraction. This TCR came from a man aged 18 to 30 in good health. Some clones in this sample may be carry-over from other donors' samples. The DNA is TGTGCCAGCAGCTCGACAGCCCAAGAGACCCAGTACTTC. Protein translation: CASSSTAQETQYF.